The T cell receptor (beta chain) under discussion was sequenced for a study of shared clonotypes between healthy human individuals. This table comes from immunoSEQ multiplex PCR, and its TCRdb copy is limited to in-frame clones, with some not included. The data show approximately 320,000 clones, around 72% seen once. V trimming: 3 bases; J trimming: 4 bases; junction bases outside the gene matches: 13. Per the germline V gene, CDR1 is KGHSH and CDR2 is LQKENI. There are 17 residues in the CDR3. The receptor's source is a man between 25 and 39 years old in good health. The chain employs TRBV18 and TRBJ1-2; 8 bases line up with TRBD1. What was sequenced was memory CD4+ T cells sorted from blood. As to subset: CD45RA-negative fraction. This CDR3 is CASSPLGGRGQGYGYTF. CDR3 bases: TGTGCCAGCTCACCCCTTGGGGGCAGGGGGCAGGGCTATGGCTACACCTTC. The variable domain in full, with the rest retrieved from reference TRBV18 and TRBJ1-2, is NAGVMQNPRHLVRRRGQEARLRCSPMKGHSHVYWYRQLPEEGLKFMVYLQKENIIDESGMPKERFSAEFPKEGPSILRIQQVVRGDSAAYFCASSPLGGRGQGYGYTFGSGTRLTVV.